A selection of T cell receptor beta chains follows, all from one sample in a study of cytomegalovirus exposure and HLA in healthy donors. This table comes from immunoSEQ multiplex PCR, and its TCRdb copy is limited to in-frame clones, with some not included. Here the sample spans 200,000 to 250,000 clones, just over 75% being singletons. The sample taken for sequencing was PBMCs. Receptors were obtained from a woman in her fifties or sixties in good health and CMV-seropositive. Both conserved end residues are part of each CDR3. Fields, in order: D gene, J gene, V gene, clone size, CDR3 DNA, CDR3 protein. A D gene is named only where the DNA matches it firmly. Not every row has a clone size; where given, it reads once, few, many or a size class.

. | TRBJ2-7 | TRBV2 | . | TGTGCCAGCAAGTGGCGGACAGAGGGCGAGCAGTACTTC | CASKWRTEGEQYF
TRBD1 | TRBJ1-3 | TRBV5-6 | . | TGTGCCAGCAGCTTACAGGGGGTAATGTCTGGAAACACCATATATTTT | CASSLQGVMSGNTIYF
. | TRBJ2-7 | TRBV5-1 | . | TGCGCCAGCAGCTTGCCCCGGGACATCCAAGGCCACGAGCAGTACTTC | CASSLPRDIQGHEQYF
. | TRBJ1-2 | TRBV4-1 | . | TGCGCCAGCAGCCAAGTACAGGGAGACTATGGCTACACCTTC | CASSQVQGDYGYTF
TRBD1 | TRBJ2-7 | TRBV30 | . | TGTGCCTGGTCCCGGACAGGCGTTTACGAGCAGTACTTC | CAWSRTGVYEQYF
TRBD2 | TRBJ2-7 | TRBV5-1 | . | TGCGCCAGCAGCACCGGGACTAGCGGGGGCTACGAGCAGTACTTC | CASSTGTSGGYEQYF
. | TRBJ1-2 | TRBV14 | . | TGTGCCAGCAGCCGCTCGGACAGCTATGGCTACACCTTC | CASSRSDSYGYTF
. | TRBJ2-4 | TRBV6-5 | . | TGTGCCAGCAGGGAACTACTAGCCAAAAACATTCAGTACTTC | CASRELLAKNIQYF
. | TRBJ2-1 | TRBV5-6 | . | TGTGCCAGCAGCTTCACAGGGTCCCAATCCAATGAGCAGTTCTTC | CASSFTGSQSNEQFF
. | TRBJ2-5 | TRBV21-1 | . | TGTGCCAGCAGATTCCGGGACAGGAGGTACCAAGAGACCCAGTACTTC | CASRFRDRRYQETQYF
TRBD1 | TRBJ1-5 | TRBV4-1 | . | TGCGCCAGCAGCTCCGCTTACGACCCGGGACAGGGGCCAAATCAGCCCCAGCATTTT | CASSSAYDPGQGPNQPQHF
TRBD1 | TRBJ2-7 | TRBV5-1 | . | TGCGCCAGCAGCCCACTACAGGGGTTGTCCTACGAGCAGTACTTC | CASSPLQGLSYEQYF
. | TRBJ1-5 | TRBV4-1 | . | TGCGCCAGCAGCCAAAGCCCGGGGATGGGCGGCAATCAGCCCCAGCATTTT | CASSQSPGMGGNQPQHF
. | TRBJ2-3 | TRBV5-5 | . | TGTGCCAGCAGCCAACTCGATGGGAGAGATACGCAGTATTTT | CASSQLDGRDTQYF
TRBD1 | TRBJ2-7 | TRBV10-3 | . | TGTGCCATCAGTGGGCCGGGACAGGACCTCTACGAGCAGTACTTC | CAISGPGQDLYEQYF
. | TRBJ1-6 | TRBV10-3 | . | TGTGCCATCACCAGGGAAGTTAGCAATTCACCCCTCCACTTT | CAITREVSNSPLHF
. | TRBJ2-5 | TRBV5-4 | once | TGTGCCAGCAGCTTGTACGGGGAAGAGACCCAGTACTTC | CASSLYGEETQYF
TRBD1 | TRBJ1-2 | TRBV25-1 | . | TGTGCCAGCAGGGGGACAGGGGACTATGGCTACACCTTC | CASRGTGDYGYTF
. | TRBJ1-1 | TRBV7-9 | . | TGTGCCAGCAGCTCACCGGGTGGAACTGAAGCTTTCTTT | CASSSPGGTEAFF
. | TRBJ2-7 | TRBV6-1 | . | TGTGCCAGCAGTGAAGGGAGCGGCGTAACCTACGAGCAGTACTTC | CASSEGSGVTYEQYF
TRBD2 | TRBJ2-1 | TRBV7-8 | . | TGTGCCAGCAGCTTGTTTAGCCGGGGGGGCTACAATGAGCAGTTCTTC | CASSLFSRGGYNEQFF
TRBD2 | TRBJ2-7 | TRBV7-2 | . | TGTGCCAGCAGCTTATCCCCCGGGACTAGCGGGGGGTTCGAGCAGTACTTC | CASSLSPGTSGGFEQYF
. | TRBJ2-1 | TRBV9 | . | TGTGCCAGCAGCCTACTTACGGGGAACAATGAGCAGTTCTTC | CASSLLTGNNEQFF
. | TRBJ1-2 | TRBV4-3 | few | TGCGCCAGCAGCCAAGATTGGGGGGTGGGGTATGGCTACACCTTC | CASSQDWGVGYGYTF
. | TRBJ2-1 | TRBV11-2 | few | TGTGCCAGCAGCCGTTCCAGCAATGAGCAGTTCTTC | CASSRSSNEQFF
. | TRBJ1-5 | TRBV10-1 | . | TGCGCCAGCAGTGAGTGGGGGGACCTATGGGCGGGGAATCAGCCCCAGCATTTT | CASSEWGDLWAGNQPQHF
TRBD1 | TRBJ1-1 | TRBV5-5 | . | TGTGCCAGCAGCCCCGGGACAGCTTCTGAAGCTTTCTTT | CASSPGTASEAFF
. | TRBJ2-3 | TRBV28 | . | TGTGCCAGCAGTCCGGGGGGCGTCAGCACAGATACGCAGTATTTT | CASSPGGVSTDTQYF
TRBD1 | TRBJ1-2 | TRBV9 | . | TGTGCCAGCAGCGTAGCTCCCCAGGGGGCAATCGATGGCTACACCTTC | CASSVAPQGAIDGYTF
TRBD2 | TRBJ2-7 | TRBV5-8 | . | TGTGCCAGCAGCCGGACACGGGGGGAGCGCGAGCAGTACTTC | CASSRTRGEREQYF
TRBD1 | TRBJ2-7 | TRBV2 | . | TGTGCCAGCAGTACCGGACAGGGGCCGGCCTACGAGCAGTACTTC | CASSTGQGPAYEQYF
TRBD1 | TRBJ2-7 | TRBV19 | . | TGTGCCAGTAGTATACAGGGGGCGCTTGGCGAGCAGTACTTC | CASSIQGALGEQYF
TRBD1 | TRBJ1-6 | TRBV30 | . | TGTGCCTGGAGCCCGGGACAGGGGTATTCACCCCTCCACTTT | CAWSPGQGYSPLHF
. | TRBJ2-1 | TRBV9 | . | TGTGCCAGCAGCGTAGGGTCCGGTGAGCAGTTCTTC | CASSVGSGEQFF
TRBD1 | TRBJ2-5 | TRBV28 | . | TGTGCCAGCAGTTGGGGACAGGGAGGGGCGCAGTACTTC | CASSWGQGGAQYF
TRBD1 | TRBJ2-7 | TRBV5-8 | once | TGTGCCAGCAGCACCCGGGACAGGGCCTACGAGCAGTACTTC | CASSTRDRAYEQYF
. | TRBJ1-6 | TRBV4-1 | . | TGCGCCAGCAGCCAAGACACGGGTTATTCACCCCTCCACTTT | CASSQDTGYSPLHF
TRBD2 | TRBJ2-1 | TRBV2 | . | TGTGCCAGCAGGGAACAGCGGGAGGCCTACAATGAGCAGTTCTTC | CASREQREAYNEQFF
. | TRBJ2-5 | TRBV9 | . | TGTGCCAGCAGCCGACAGGTAGTGGAGACCCAGTACTTC | CASSRQVVETQYF
. | TRBJ2-2 | TRBV5-6 | . | TGTGCCAGCAGCTTGTGGGGGGTTGTCAACACCGGGGAGCTGTTTTTT | CASSLWGVVNTGELFF
TRBD1 | TRBJ1-2 | TRBV18 | . | TGTGCCAGCTCCCCCTACGCACAGGGGGCGCATGGCTACACCTTC | CASSPYAQGAHGYTF
TRBD2 | TRBJ2-7 | TRBV7-6 | . | TGTGCCAGCAGCTTAATTGGACAGGGGGTAGGGACTAGCGGGAGTTACGAGCAGTACTTC | CASSLIGQGVGTSGSYEQYF
. | TRBJ2-1 | TRBV7-2 | few | TGTGCCAGCAGCCCCAACGCAGTCAATGAGCAGTTCTTC | CASSPNAVNEQFF
TRBD1 | TRBJ2-7 | TRBV5-4 | . | TGTGCCAGCAGCTTCTCACAGGGGGAAAGCTACGAGCAGTACTTC | CASSFSQGESYEQYF
TRBD1 | TRBJ1-4 | TRBV6-7 | . | TGTGCCAGCAGTTACCCCGGGACAGGCGTTAATGAAAAACTGTTTTTT | CASSYPGTGVNEKLFF
. | TRBJ2-1 | TRBV19 | few | TGTGCCAGTAGTATTAGCTCCTACAATGAGCAGTTCTTC | CASSISSYNEQFF
. | TRBJ1-1 | TRBV6-5 | once | TGTGCCAGCAGTTACTTAGAAAACACTGAAGCTTTCTTT | CASSYLENTEAFF
TRBD1 | TRBJ2-7 | TRBV7-9 | . | TGTTCCATCGCGCGGGACAGGACTTCCTACGAGCAGTACTTC | CSIARDRTSYEQYF
. | TRBJ1-2 | TRBV11-2 | . | TGTGCCAGCAGCTCCCAGGGCGACTATGGCTACACCTTC | CASSSQGDYGYTF
TRBD1 | TRBJ1-2 | TRBV19 | . | TGTGCCAGTAGGCGGGACAGAGTTAACTATGGCTACACCTTC | CASRRDRVNYGYTF
TRBD2 | TRBJ2-1 | TRBV28 | . | TGTGCCAGCAGTATCCCTAGCGGGGATGGAGAGCAGTTCTTC | CASSIPSGDGEQFF
. | TRBJ1-4 | TRBV28 | . | TGTGCCAGCAGTTATCGGCAGGGGAAGGAAAAACTGTTTTTT | CASSYRQGKEKLFF
TRBD2 | TRBJ2-1 | TRBV18 | . | TGTGCCAGCTCACCACGTGCTAGCGGGAGAATCAATGGGCAGTTCTTC | CASSPRASGRINGQFF
. | TRBJ2-1 | TRBV4-3 | . | TGCGCCAGCAGCCCTAAAGTGGCGGGGGCAGGGTATGCCAATGAGCAGTTCTTC | CASSPKVAGAGYANEQFF
. | TRBJ2-5 | TRBV5-1 | . | TGCGCCAGCAACGGGGATGAATCGGAGACCCAGTACTTC | CASNGDESETQYF
TRBD2 | TRBJ2-2 | TRBV5-1 | . | TGCGCCAGCAGCTTAAGCGGGAGGGTAGGAACCGGGGAGCTGTTTTTT | CASSLSGRVGTGELFF
. | TRBJ2-4 | TRBV7-2 | . | TGTGCCAGCAGCTTACTACAGGGAACCAAAAACATTCAGTACTTC | CASSLLQGTKNIQYF